The sequence of this T cell receptor (beta chain) was determined in a study of shared clonotypes between healthy human individuals (dated by TCRdb to between 2020 and 2021). In terms of the full investigation: The cohort included three men and two women between 18 and 49 years of age. Libraries were prepared and TCR repertoires were sequenced by different laboratories using diverse techniques, in order to increase sequencing depth and limit assay-specific biases. To estimate repertoire size and how much clonotypes are shared between individuals, the study performed deep sequencing of blood TCR repertoires from about five healthy adults. Between about 0.9 and 10 billion PBMCs per donor were obtained by leukapheresis. For each donor, three plates each were used for CD4 naive and CD4 memory, two plates were used for CD8 naive, and one plate was used for CD8 memory. General study outcomes and caveats: Sampling was restricted to blood, and TCR repertoires in tissue are likely to differ from TCR repertoires in blood. Compared with non-shared clonotypes, the clonotypes found in all four sorted-subset donors had higher generation probabilities. Naive subsets generally had larger estimated clonotype richness than memory subsets. When a handful of donors were compared, the shared fraction of clonotypes was 5% to 6.5% for naive CD4, less than 4% for naive CD8, more than 2% for memory CD4, and 0.4% for memory CD8. Because the study included a small number of donors, the genetic and exposure-history diversity represented was limited. Pairwise subsampling indicated that sequencing depth was expected to affect the degree of clonotype sharing among donors. Incomplete sequencing was indicated by rarefaction of sorted-subset datasets, despite the large sequencing depth.

Using the deep immunoSEQ assay, TCR CDR3 regions were amplified from genomic DNA by multiplex PCR. Genomic DNA extracted from each cell subset was distributed evenly over all wells of several immunoSEQ 96-well plates, and each plate served as one replicate. For sorted subsets, around 200 ng genomic DNA, equal to 30,000 to 35,000 T cell genomes, was loaded into each replicate PCR. The purified libraries were quantified using a Qubit 3.0 fluorometer, sized with a Bioanalyzer 2100, and then quantified again using the KAPA Library Quantification kit. Every immunoSEQ 96-well plate was sequenced on a dedicated single-read 150-cycle Illumina NextSeq 550 flow cell. The authors processed their data as follows. Because the immunoSEQ output held only junctional sequences and lacked quality scores, the filtering could not match the filtering applied to full-length reads. Sequences were annotated with PyIR, a Python wrapper for IgBLAST v1.9, and V/J genes and CDR3 were assigned using IMGT germline references. Reads were removed for weak V/J assignments (E-value above 1e-6), missing CDR3, stop codons, out-of-frame junctions, or ambiguous translated residues. A V3J clonotype was defined by an identical inferred V gene, J gene, and CDR3 amino acid sequence. The percentage overlap between two repertoires was calculated by dividing the number of shared unique clonotypes by the size of the smaller repertoire. Three approaches were used to assess repertoire richness: RTK rarefaction, the Chao1 estimator, and Recon v2.1 estimates of unobserved clonotypes. For all TCRbeta clonotypes obtained by the gDNA method from a few donors, generation probabilities were computed with OLGA. The table was pulled from immuneACCESS by TCRdb, which kept in-frame rearrangements only. Such tables lose some clones; where checked, under half of the loss comes from unresolved V genes, and the rest has no known cause. V and J calls and clone size follow that table, whereas D and trimming were derived from the DNA. Across this sample there are approximately 250,000 clones, with 60% to 70% seen only once. Jointly, the top ten make up over 8.5% of the sample.

Healthy HIV-negative adults with no recently reported acute infections or vaccinations were included as donors. All donors were Caucasian adults living in Nashville, Tennessee, USA. Magnetic negative selection was used to enrich CD4+ T cells, after which naive cells were positively selected on CD45RA and the negative fraction became the memory subset. Blood was obtained by leukapheresis, after which PBMCs were separated by Ficoll-Histopaque density gradient centrifugation and cryopreserved in liquid nitrogen vapor phase. Analytical flow cytometry was used to check the purity and quantity of every magnetically sorted T cell population. Genomic DNA was isolated from each sorted fraction and quantified by UV absorbance on a Nanodrop 2000c. The germline V gene gives CDR1 as SGHDT and CDR2 as YYEEEE. The V end gives up 4 bases and the J end 0 bases, leaving 3 bases in the junction not matched to a gene. The CDR3 runs 15 amino acids, cysteine and phenylalanine included. Kept here is only the CDR3 DNA, which spans 45 bases and is read in frame from base 1.

In the case of this clone: Its antigen has not been determined. Base qualities were left out, and no much larger clone turns up one base away.

This sequence uses TRBV5-6 and TRBJ1-5; 8 of the junction bases match TRBD1. Sequencing was performed on memory CD4+ T cells sorted from blood. The cell subset or site label of this sample denotes: CD45RA-negative fraction. The origin of this receptor is a man aged 30 to 45 in good health. The CDR3 protein: CASSVTGVSNQPQHF. The DNA sequence follows: TGTGCCAGCAGCGTGACAGGGGTTAGCAATCAGCCCCAGCATTTT.